This record concerns one T cell receptor beta chain sequence. Its specificity is not known. This sample stems from a study of cytomegalovirus exposure and HLA in healthy donors. Study-wide results and caveats: Per published reports, the classifier diagnosed cytomegalovirus status with high specificity and sensitivity. For most TCR sequences rarity was the rule, although some public TCRs occurred in many donors. The listing of fewer than 200 TCR beta chains classed them as cytomegalovirus-associated.

Separate from the approximately 670-subject first cohort, the approximately 120-subject validation cohort was the one that the donors belonged to. Trimming took 5 bases from V and 7 from J, leaving 26 bases between them. Germline loops: CDR1 KGHSH, CDR2 LQKENI. This CDR3 is 17 amino acids long. Generated by immunoSEQ multiplex PCR, the TCRdb table keeps only in-frame clones and is missing some. The data hold roughly 260,000 clones, with around nine tenths observed a single time. The V and J genes are TRBV18 and TRBJ1-1, with D maybe TRBD1 (6 bases). The sequence derives from a young man in good health and CMV-seronegative. Sequences were obtained from PBMCs. CDR3 sequence (DNA): TGTGCCAGCTCATCAGGATATCAGACCAGGGGAAAGGGTGAAGCTTTCTTT. The encoded protein is CASSSGYQTRGKGEAFF.